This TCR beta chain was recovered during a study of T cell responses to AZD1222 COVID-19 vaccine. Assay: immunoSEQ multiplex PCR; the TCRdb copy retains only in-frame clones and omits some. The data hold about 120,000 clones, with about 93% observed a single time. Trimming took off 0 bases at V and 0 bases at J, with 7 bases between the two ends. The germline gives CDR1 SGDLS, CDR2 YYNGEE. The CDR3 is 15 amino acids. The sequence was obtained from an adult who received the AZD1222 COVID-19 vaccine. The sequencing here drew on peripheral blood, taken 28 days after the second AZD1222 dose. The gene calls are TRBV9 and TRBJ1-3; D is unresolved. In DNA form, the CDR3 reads TGTGCCAGCAGCGTAGAAAAAGGCTCTGGAAACACCATATATTTT. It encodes CASSVEKGSGNTIYF.